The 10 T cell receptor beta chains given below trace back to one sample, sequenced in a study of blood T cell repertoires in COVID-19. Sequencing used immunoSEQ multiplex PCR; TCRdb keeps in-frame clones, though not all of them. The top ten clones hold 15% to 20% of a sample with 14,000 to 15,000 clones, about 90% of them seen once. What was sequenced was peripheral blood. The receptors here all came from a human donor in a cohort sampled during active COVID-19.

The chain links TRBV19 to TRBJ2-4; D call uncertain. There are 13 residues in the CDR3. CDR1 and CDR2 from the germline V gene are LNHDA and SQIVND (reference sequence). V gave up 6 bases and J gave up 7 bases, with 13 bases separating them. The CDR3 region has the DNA TGTGCCAGTAGCGGCAGGTGGATCAACATTCAGTACTTC. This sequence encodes CASSGRWINIQYF.

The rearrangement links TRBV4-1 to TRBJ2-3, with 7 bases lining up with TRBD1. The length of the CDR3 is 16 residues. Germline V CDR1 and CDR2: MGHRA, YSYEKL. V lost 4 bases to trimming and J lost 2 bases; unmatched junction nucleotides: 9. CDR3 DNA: TGCGCCAGCAGCCCCGCTGGGACAGCCTTCACAGATACGCAGTATTTT. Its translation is CASSPAGTAFTDTQYF.

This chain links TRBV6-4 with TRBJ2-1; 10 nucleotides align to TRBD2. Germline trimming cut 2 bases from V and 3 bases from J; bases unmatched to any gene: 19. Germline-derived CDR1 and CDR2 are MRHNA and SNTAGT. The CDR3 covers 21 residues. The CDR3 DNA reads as TGTGCCAGCAGTGACCGAGGGGAAAAGCGGGGGGGCCTCAGCTACTACAATGAGCAGTTCTTC. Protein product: CASSDRGEKRGGLSYYNEQFF.

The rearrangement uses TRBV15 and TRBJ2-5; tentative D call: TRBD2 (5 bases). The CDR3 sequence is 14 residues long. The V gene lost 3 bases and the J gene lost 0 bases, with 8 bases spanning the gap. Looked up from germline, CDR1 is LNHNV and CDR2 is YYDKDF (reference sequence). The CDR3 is CATSSRRDQETQYF. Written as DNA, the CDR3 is TGTGCCACCAGCAGCCGGCGGGACCAAGAGACCCAGTACTTC.

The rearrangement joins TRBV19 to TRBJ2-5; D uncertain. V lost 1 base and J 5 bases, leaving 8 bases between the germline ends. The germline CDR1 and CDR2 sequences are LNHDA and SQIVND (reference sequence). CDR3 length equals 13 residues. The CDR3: CASSIGWAETQYF. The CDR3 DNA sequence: TGTGCCAGTAGTATAGGTTGGGCCGAGACCCAGTACTTC.

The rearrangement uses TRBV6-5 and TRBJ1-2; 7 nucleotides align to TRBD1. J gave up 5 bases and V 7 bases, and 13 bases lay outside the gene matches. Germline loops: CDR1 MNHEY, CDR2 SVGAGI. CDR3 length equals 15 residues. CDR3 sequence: CASIEVGNRGYGYTF. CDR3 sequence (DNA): TGTGCCAGCATCGAAGTCGGGAACAGGGGATATGGCTACACCTTC.

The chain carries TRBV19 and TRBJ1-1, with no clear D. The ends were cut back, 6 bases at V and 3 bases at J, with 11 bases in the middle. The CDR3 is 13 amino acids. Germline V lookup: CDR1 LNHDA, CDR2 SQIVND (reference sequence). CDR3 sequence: CASSNGLHTEAFF. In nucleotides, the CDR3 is TGTGCCAGTAGCAACGGACTTCACACTGAAGCTTTCTTT.

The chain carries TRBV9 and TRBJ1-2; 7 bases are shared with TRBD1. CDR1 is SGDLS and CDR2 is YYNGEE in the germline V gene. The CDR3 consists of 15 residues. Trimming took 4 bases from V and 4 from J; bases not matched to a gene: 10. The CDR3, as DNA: TGTGCCAGCAGCCCTCTACAGACAGGGACCTATGGCTACACCTTC. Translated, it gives CASSPLQTGTYGYTF.

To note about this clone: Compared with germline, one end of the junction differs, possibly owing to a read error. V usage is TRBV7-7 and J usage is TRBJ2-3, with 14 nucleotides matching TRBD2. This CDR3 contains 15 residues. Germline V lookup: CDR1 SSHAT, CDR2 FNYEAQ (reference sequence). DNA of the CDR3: TGTGCTAGCAGTTGGACTAGCGGGGGGTTGGATACGCAGTATTTT. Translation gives CASSWTSGGLDTQYF.

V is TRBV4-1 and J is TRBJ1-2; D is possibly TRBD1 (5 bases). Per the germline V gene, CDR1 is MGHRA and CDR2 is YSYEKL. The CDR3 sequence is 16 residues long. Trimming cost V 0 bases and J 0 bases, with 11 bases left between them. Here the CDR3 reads CASSQDRPRANYGYTF. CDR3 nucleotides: TGCGCCAGCAGCCAAGATCGGCCCAGGGCTAACTATGGCTACACCTTC.